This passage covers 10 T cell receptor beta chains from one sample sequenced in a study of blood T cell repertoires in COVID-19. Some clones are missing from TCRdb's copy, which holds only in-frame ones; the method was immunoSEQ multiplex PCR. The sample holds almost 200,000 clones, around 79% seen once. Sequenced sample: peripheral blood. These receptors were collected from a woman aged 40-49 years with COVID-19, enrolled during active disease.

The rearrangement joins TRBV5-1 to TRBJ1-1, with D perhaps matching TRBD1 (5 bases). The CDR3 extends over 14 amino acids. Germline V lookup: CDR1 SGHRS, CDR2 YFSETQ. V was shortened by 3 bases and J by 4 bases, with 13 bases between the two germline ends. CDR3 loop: CASSYRGGRTEAFF. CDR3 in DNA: TGCGCCAGCAGCTATAGGGGTGGACGCACTGAAGCTTTCTTT.

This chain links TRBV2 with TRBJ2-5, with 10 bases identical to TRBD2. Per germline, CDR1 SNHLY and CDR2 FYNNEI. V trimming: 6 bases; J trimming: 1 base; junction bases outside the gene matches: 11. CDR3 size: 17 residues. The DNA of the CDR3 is TGTGCCAGCAGACGCACCGTCCTAGCGGGAGCCCAAGAGACCCAGTACTTC. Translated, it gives CASRRTVLAGAQETQYF.

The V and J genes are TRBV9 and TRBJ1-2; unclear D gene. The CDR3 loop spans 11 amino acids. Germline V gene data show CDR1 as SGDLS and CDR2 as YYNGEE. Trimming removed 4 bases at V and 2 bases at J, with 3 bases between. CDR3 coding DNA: TGTGCCAGCAGCTTAAACTATGGCTACACCTTC. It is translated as CASSLNYGYTF. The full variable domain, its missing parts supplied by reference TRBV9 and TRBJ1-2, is DSGVTQTPKHLITATGQRVTLRCSPRSGDLSVYWYQQSLDQGLQFLIQYYNGEERAKGNILERFSAQQFPDLHSELNLSSLELGDSALYFCASSLNYGYTFGSGTRLTVV.

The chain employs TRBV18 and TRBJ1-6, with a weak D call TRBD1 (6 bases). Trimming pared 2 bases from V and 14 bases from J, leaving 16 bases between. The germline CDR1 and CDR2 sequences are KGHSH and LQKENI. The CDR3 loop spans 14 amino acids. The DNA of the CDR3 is TGTGCCAGCTCACCAGGACAGACCCGACGGGCCCTCCACTTT. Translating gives CASSPGQTRRALHF.

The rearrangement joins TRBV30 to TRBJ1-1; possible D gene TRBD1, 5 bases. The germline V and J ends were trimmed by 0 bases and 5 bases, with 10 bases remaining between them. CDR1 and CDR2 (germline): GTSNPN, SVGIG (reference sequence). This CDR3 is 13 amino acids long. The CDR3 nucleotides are TGTGCCTGGAGTGTACTTTCAGGGACTGAAGCTTTCTTT. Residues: CAWSVLSGTEAFF.

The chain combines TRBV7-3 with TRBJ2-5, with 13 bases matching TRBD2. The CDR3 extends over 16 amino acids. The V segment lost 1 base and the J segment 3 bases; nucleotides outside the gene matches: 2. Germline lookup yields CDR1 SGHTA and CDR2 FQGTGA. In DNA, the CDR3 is TGTGCCAGCAGCTTAATGACTAGCGGGGGGAAAGAGACCCAGTACTTC. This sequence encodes CASSLMTSGGKETQYF.

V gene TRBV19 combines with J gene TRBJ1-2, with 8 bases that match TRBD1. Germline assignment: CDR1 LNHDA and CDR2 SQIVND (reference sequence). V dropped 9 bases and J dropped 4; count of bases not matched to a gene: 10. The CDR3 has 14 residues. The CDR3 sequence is CASSSTGALYGYTF. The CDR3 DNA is TGTGCCAGCTCATCGACAGGGGCCCTCTATGGCTACACCTTC.

CDR3 DNA sequence: TGTGCCACCAGTGAGCCGGCGGGGATTTATAATTCACCCCTCCACTTT. Protein sequence: CATSEPAGIYNSPLHF. The chain links TRBV24-1 to TRBJ1-6; D is ambiguous. The length of the CDR3 is 16 residues. The germline V gene has CDR1 KGHDR and CDR2 SFDVKD. V lost 4 bases and J lost 4, with 13 bases in between.

For the CDR3, the DNA is TGTGCCAGTACTTTCCCTGACAGGGACTCTGGAAACACCATATATTTT. Translated: CASTFPDRDSGNTIYF. The chain carries TRBV19 and TRBJ1-3; 7 positions match TRBD1. Germline trimming cut 7 bases from V and 0 bases from J; bases unmatched to any gene: 9. The CDR3 runs 16 residues. Germline CDR1 LNHDA, CDR2 SQIVND (reference sequence). Together with reference TRBV19 and TRBJ1-3, the CDR3 gives the full variable domain: DGGITQSPKYLFRKEGQNVTLSCEQNLNHDAMYWYRQDPGQGLRLIYYSQIVNDFQKGDIAEGYSVSREKKESFPLTVTSAQKNPTAFYLCASTFPDRDSGNTIYFGEGSWLTVV.

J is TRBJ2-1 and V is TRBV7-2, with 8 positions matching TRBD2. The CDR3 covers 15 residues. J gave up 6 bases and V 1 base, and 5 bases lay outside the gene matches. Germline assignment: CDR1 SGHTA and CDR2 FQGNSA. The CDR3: CASSLVGGAANEQFF. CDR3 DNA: TGTGCCAGCAGCTTAGTCGGGGGGGCCGCCAATGAGCAGTTCTTC. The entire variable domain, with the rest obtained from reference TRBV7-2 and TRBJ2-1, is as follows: GAGVSQSPSNKVTEKGKDVELRCDPISGHTALYWYRQSLGQGLEFLIYFQGNSAPDKSGLPSDRFSAERTGGSVSTLTIQRTQQEDSAVYLCASSLVGGAANEQFFGPGTRLTVL.